This is a list of T cell receptor beta chains from one sample in a study of T cell responses to AZD1222 COVID-19 vaccine. The table came from immunoSEQ multiplex PCR; TCRdb's copy has only in-frame clones and leaves some out. This table has 110,000 to 150,000 clones, around 90% appearing once. Sample: peripheral blood, taken on day 0 of AZD1222 vaccination. The receptor set was obtained from an adult in good health. Each CDR3 is given with its conserved first and last residue. A D gene is named only where the DNA matches it firmly. Only some rows state a clone size, as once, few, many or a class for expanded clones.

D	J	size	V	CDR3	DNA
TRBD1	TRBJ1-5	once	TRBV27	CASRGQGMGNQPQHF	TGTGCCAGCAGGGGACAGGGGATGGGCAATCAGCCCCAGCATTTT
TRBD1	TRBJ2-7	-	TRBV5-1	CASSFGTGLYEQYF	TGCGCCAGCAGCTTCGGGACAGGCTTGTACGAGCAGTACTTC
-	TRBJ2-7	-	TRBV19	CASRDGSYEQYF	TGTGCCAGTAGGGACGGATCCTACGAGCAGTACTTC
-	TRBJ2-1	-	TRBV11-2	CASSVTLGRYNEQFF	TGTGCCAGCAGCGTTACGTTGGGGAGGTACAATGAGCAGTTCTTC
-	TRBJ2-7	-	TRBV5-6	CASTGTQGYYEQYF	TGTGCCAGCACCGGTACACAGGGATACTACGAGCAGTACTTC
-	TRBJ2-4	-	TRBV2	CASSEERIGNIQYF	TGTGCCAGCAGTGAAGAGAGAATCGGGAACATTCAGTACTTC
-	TRBJ1-1	-	TRBV28	CASSLSGRSTEAFF	TGTGCCAGCAGTTTATCAGGGAGGAGCACTGAAGCTTTCTTT
-	TRBJ1-4	-	TRBV28	CASSRTGANEKLFF	TGTGCCAGCAGCCGGACGGGGGCTAATGAAAAACTGTTTTTT
-	TRBJ2-1	-	TRBV28	CASSLTAFSGSYNEQFF	TGTGCCAGCAGTTTAACCGCATTTAGCGGCTCCTACAATGAGCAGTTCTTC
-	TRBJ1-1	-	TRBV19	CASNREQYTEAFF	TGTGCCAGTAATAGGGAACAGTACACTGAAGCTTTCTTT
TRBD1	TRBJ2-2	-	TRBV6-5	CASSFGQGGTGELFF	TGTGCCAGCAGTTTCGGACAGGGTGGCACCGGGGAGCTGTTTTTT
TRBD2	TRBJ2-7	once	TRBV7-2	CASSQRRGAGGVSEQYF	TGTGCCAGCAGCCAACGCCGGGGGGCGGGAGGAGTTTCCGAGCAGTACTTC
-	TRBJ2-7	-	TRBV7-2	CASTRDQSSYEQYF	TGTGCCAGCACCCGGGACCAGAGCTCCTACGAGCAGTACTTC
-	TRBJ2-7	-	TRBV18	CASSPRMRLGDNEQYF	TGTGCCAGCTCACCACGGATGCGACTAGGTGACAACGAGCAGTACTTC